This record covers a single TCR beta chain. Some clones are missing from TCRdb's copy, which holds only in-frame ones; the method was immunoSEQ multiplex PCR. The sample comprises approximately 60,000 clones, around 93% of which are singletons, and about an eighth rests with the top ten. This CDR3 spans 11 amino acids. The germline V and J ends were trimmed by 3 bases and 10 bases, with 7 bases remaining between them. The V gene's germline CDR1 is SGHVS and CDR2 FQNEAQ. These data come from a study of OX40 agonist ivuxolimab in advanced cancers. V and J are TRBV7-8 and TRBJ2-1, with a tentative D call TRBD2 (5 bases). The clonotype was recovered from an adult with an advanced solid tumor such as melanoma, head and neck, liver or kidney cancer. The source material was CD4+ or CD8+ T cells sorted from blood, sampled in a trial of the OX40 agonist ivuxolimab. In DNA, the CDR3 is TGTGCCAGCAGCTTTGAGCGGGAGCAGTTCTTC. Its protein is CASSFEREQFF.